The sequence of this T cell receptor (beta chain) was determined in a study of beta chain features in type 1 diabetes. Looking at the study overall: There was similarity between patients and healthy donors in age, gender and cell yields.

As to this clone: Antigen specificity is unknown.

This CDR3 comprises 15 residues. Trimming removed 3 bases from V and 5 bases from J; junction bases left unmatched: 2. The germline CDR1 and CDR2 sequences are MDHEN and SYDVKM. TCRB transcripts that were expressed got sequenced, as all of the isolated RNA had been reverse transcribed. This table comes from immunoSEQ multiplex PCR, and its TCRdb copy is limited to in-frame clones, with some not included. The sample contains fewer than 300,000 clones, roughly a tenth of which appear only once. Study findings and constraints: There was a moderate but significant shortening of TCRB CDR3s in all four CD4+ subsets of Type 1 diabetes patients. Here, the possible influence of HLA type (on TCRB rearrangement) remained unresolved.

The sequence derives from a man under 40 with type 1 diabetes. J is TRBJ1-6 and V is TRBV28, with 9 bases matching TRBD1. Material for sequencing was naive CD4+ T cells from blood. This CDR3 is CASSFWDRDNSPLHF. CDR3 nucleotide sequence: TGTGCCAGCAGTTTTTGGGACAGGGATAATTCACCCCTCCACTTT.